The 27 T cell receptor beta chains given below trace back to one sample, sequenced in a study of blood T cell repertoires in COVID-19. TCRdb's copy holds only in-frame clones and misses some; the assay was immunoSEQ multiplex PCR. The data show 170,000 or so clones, with around nine tenths seen just once and roughly 0.58% held by the top ten. The specimen sequenced was peripheral blood. These receptor sequences come from a man aged 55 to 70 with COVID-19, enrolled during active disease.

The J gene is TRBJ2-7, the V gene TRBV24-1; 10 nucleotides match TRBD1. The ends lost 3 bases at V and 2 bases at J; junction bases unmatched: 9. The CDR3 extends over 17 amino acids. The germline V gene encodes CDR1 KGHDR and CDR2 SFDVKD. The CDR3 region is CATSDPSGTGVTYEQYF. For the CDR3, the DNA is TGTGCCACCAGTGATCCCTCCGGGACAGGGGTTACCTACGAGCAGTACTTC.

V is TRBV29-1 and J is TRBJ1-6, with D unresolved. CDR1 and CDR2 from the germline V gene are SQVTM and ANQGSEA. The CDR3 totals 16 residues. Trimming cost V 0 bases and J 6 bases, with 15 bases left between them. CDR3 nucleotides: TGCAGCGTTGAAGAAGAGTGCCGAAACTGTAATTCACCCCTCCACTTT. It codes for CSVEEECRNCNSPLHF.

The chain employs TRBV19 and TRBJ2-1; 14 bases agree with TRBD2. With 4 bases clipped from V and 0 bases from J, the junction kept 11 bases outside the gene matches. The CDR3 runs 20 residues. CDR1 and CDR2 from the germline V gene are LNHDA and SQIVND (reference sequence). DNA of the CDR3: TGTGCCAGTAGTAGGGGACTAGCGGGAGAGTTGGGTCTCTCCTACAATGAGCAGTTCTTC. Its protein is CASSRGLAGELGLSYNEQFF.

This clone came up once. This chain uses TRBV28 with TRBJ2-7; no definite D call. Trimming left V 6 bases short and J 2 bases short, with 5 bases between. CDR1 and CDR2 from the germline V gene are MDHEN and SYDVKM. The CDR3 consists of 11 residues. The chain's CDR3 is CASSVTYEQYF. Here the CDR3 DNA reads TGTGCCAGCAGCGTAACCTACGAGCAGTACTTC.

CDR3 bases: TGTGCCAGCAGCCTAGGGAGTCAATCTTTCGAGCAGTACTTC. Amino acids: CASSLGSQSFEQYF. The chain couples TRBV9 to TRBJ2-7, with D perhaps TRBD2 (5 bases). This CDR3 has 14 residues. Germline CDR1 is SGDLS and CDR2 is YYNGEE. The ends were cut back, 4 bases at V and 6 bases at J, with 17 bases in the middle.

A note on this clone: At the DNA level, this CDR3 is encoded by other sequences in the same sample as well. The V call is TRBV12-3 or TRBV12-4, the J call TRBJ1-2, with TRBD1 matching 8 bases. This CDR3 region has 13 residues. Trimming cost V 5 bases and J 6 bases; bases outside gene matches: 5. The CDR3 loop is CASSLDRVDGYTF. For the CDR3, the DNA is TGTGCCAGCAGTCTGGACAGGGTGGATGGCTACACCTTC.

V usage is TRBV28 and J usage is TRBJ1-2; D possibly corresponds to TRBD1 (6 bases). The CDR3 spans 13 residues. Trimming took 7 bases from V and 8 from J, leaving 17 bases between them. Germline assignment: CDR1 MDHEN and CDR2 SYDVKM. CDR3 protein: CASTPDSARGYTF. In nucleotides, the CDR3 is TGTGCCAGCACCCCGGACAGTGCAAGGGGCTACACCTTC.

This chain uses TRBV28 with TRBJ1-3; the match to TRBD1 covers 7 bases. Germline V gene sequence: CDR1 MDHEN, CDR2 SYDVKM. The CDR3 runs 14 residues. With V trimmed by 5 bases and J by 2 bases, 3 bases remained unmatched. CDR3 in DNA: TGTGCCAGCAGTCCCGGACAGGCTGGAAACACCATATATTTT. Residues: CASSPGQAGNTIYF.

The chain employs TRBV11-3 and TRBJ1-1; the D gene is possibly TRBD1 (6 bases). Trimming took off 0 bases at V and 12 bases at J, with 17 bases between the two ends. Germline values: CDR1 SGHNT, CDR2 YENEEA. The CDR3 extends over 14 amino acids. DNA of the CDR3: TGTGCCAGCAGCTTAGAAACGACAGGAAAGAGGACTTTCTTT. Translation gives CASSLETTGKRTFF.

V and J are TRBV30 and TRBJ1-5; TRBD1 matches at 9 bases. The CDR3 sequence is 14 residues long. Trimming at V came to 2 bases and at J to 3 bases, leaving 2 bases not matched to a gene. CDR1 GTSNPN and CDR2 SVGIG come from the germline V gene (reference sequence). Written as DNA, the CDR3 is TGTGCCTGGAGTTGGACAGGGGTCAATCAGCCCCAGCATTTT. Residues: CAWSWTGVNQPQHF. Combining the CDR3 with reference TRBV30 and TRBJ1-5 gives the whole variable domain SQTIHQWPATLVQPVGSPLSLECTVEGTSNPNLYWYRQAAGRGLQLLFYSVGIGQISSEVPQNLSASRPQDRQFILSSKKLLLSDSGFYLCAWSWTGVNQPQHFGDGTRLSIL.

The count of this clone is one. The chain is built from TRBV19 and TRBJ1-6, with 10 bases that match TRBD1. V lost 7 bases and J lost 10; bases outside the gene matches: 4. Germline lookup yields CDR1 LNHDA and CDR2 SQIVND (reference sequence). This CDR3 is built from 13 residues. CDR3 protein: CASKDRGKSPLHF. In DNA, the CDR3 is TGTGCCAGTAAGGACAGGGGGAAGTCACCCCTCCACTTT.

This chain links TRBV28 with TRBJ1-2; 7 bases map to TRBD1. Germline V CDR1 and CDR2: MDHEN, SYDVKM. The CDR3 is 15 residues long. Losses at the gene ends were 7 bases for V and 2 bases for J; bases not matched to a gene: 10. The CDR3 region is CASKTTGQKNYGYTF. The CDR3 coding sequence is TGTGCCAGCAAAACGACAGGGCAAAAAAACTATGGCTACACCTTC.

A single count supports this clone. The chain has TRBV7-3 and TRBJ2-1; 9 positions match TRBD1. The CDR3 totals 15 residues. The V and J ends lost 6 bases and 6 bases, in that order; junction bases with no gene match: 9. The germline CDR1 and CDR2 sequences are SGHTA and FQGTGA. The CDR3 DNA reads as TGTGCCAGCAGGGTACCTGGGACAGGGACCAATGAGCAGTTCTTC. Protein: CASRVPGTGTNEQFF.

The table lists this clone with a few counts. The chain links TRBV5-1 to TRBJ2-2, with D unclear. This CDR3 comprises 16 residues. The germline V gene encodes CDR1 SGHRS and CDR2 YFSETQ. Trimming stripped 3 bases from V and 9 bases from J, with 21 bases between. The CDR3 region has the DNA TGCGCCAGCAGCTCCTCGTTGGGCCCTCCTTCTCGGGAGCTGTTTTTT. Translated: CASSSSLGPPSRELFF.

This clone was found once. This rearrangement joins TRBV11-2 to TRBJ1-6; D gene uncertain. Germline V gene lookup returns CDR1 SGHAT and CDR2 FQNNGV. This CDR3 comprises 14 residues. Trimming removed 5 bases at V and 6 bases at J, with 11 bases between. CDR3 coding DNA: TGTGCCAGCAGCCCTCTAGCTTTTAATTCACCCCTCCACTTT. Amino acids: CASSPLAFNSPLHF.

The rearrangement links TRBV5-1 to TRBJ1-4; D gene unclear. Germline assignment: CDR1 SGHRS and CDR2 YFSETQ. CDR3 length equals 15 residues. The germline V and J ends were trimmed by 1 base and 4 bases, with 11 bases remaining between them. In DNA, the CDR3 is TGCGCCAGCAGCTTGATGGCAACCTTTAATGAAAAACTGTTTTTT. This encodes CASSLMATFNEKLFF.

The chain carries TRBV7-9 and TRBJ1-6, with D possibly TRBD1 on 6 matching bases. V was pared by 3 bases and J by 9 bases, with 9 bases between. Germline V gene lookup returns CDR1 SEHNR and CDR2 FQNEAQ (reference sequence). This CDR3 region has 13 residues. CDR3 region: CASSLAGVSPLHF. Here the CDR3 DNA reads TGTGCCAGCAGCTTGGCAGGGGTTTCACCCCTCCACTTT.

This clone was observed a single time. This chain connects TRBV11-3 to TRBJ2-2; 9 bases are shared with TRBD2. J gave up 5 bases and V 5 bases, and 9 bases lay outside the gene matches. Per germline, CDR1 SGHNT and CDR2 YENEEA. This CDR3 is built from 16 residues. This CDR3 reads CASSQGGGVKTGELFF. The CDR3 DNA sequence: TGTGCCAGCAGCCAAGGCGGGGGGGTCAAGACCGGGGAGCTGTTTTTT.

This clone was observed once. The V gene is TRBV15, the J gene TRBJ2-7, with TRBD1 as a possible D gene (6 bases). V shed 0 bases and J shed 5 bases, with 8 bases lying between them. Germline assignment: CDR1 LNHNV and CDR2 YYDKDF (reference sequence). This CDR3 has 13 amino acids. CDR3: CATSRDTGNEQYF. CDR3 nucleotide sequence: TGTGCCACCAGCAGAGATACAGGGAACGAGCAGTACTTC. Full variable domain (remainder filled in from reference TRBV15 and TRBJ2-7): DAMVIQNPRYQVTQFGKPVTLSCSQTLNHNVMYWYQQKSSQAPKLLFHYYDKDFNNEADTPDNFQSRRPNTSFCFLDIRSPGLGDTAMYLCATSRDTGNEQYFGPGTRLTVT.

This chain connects TRBV7-9 to TRBJ2-2; no clear D. Trimming stripped 2 bases from V and 0 bases from J, with 4 bases between. Germline CDR1 reads SEHNR; CDR2 reads FQNEAQ (reference sequence). The CDR3 is made up of 14 amino acids. CDR3 nucleotide sequence: TGTGCCAGCAGCTTAACAGCGAACACCGGGGAGCTGTTTTTT. This sequence encodes CASSLTANTGELFF. Drawing the rest from reference TRBV7-9 and TRBJ2-2, the complete variable domain is DTGVSQNPRHKITKRGQNVTFRCDPISEHNRLYWYRQTLGQGPEFLTYFQNEAQLEKSRLLSDRFSAERPKGSFSTLEIQRTEQGDSAMYLCASSLTANTGELFFGEGSRLTVL.

The chain couples TRBV5-1 to TRBJ2-7, with TRBD1 as a possible D gene (5 bases). V was clipped by 0 bases and J by 2 bases, with 9 bases between them. The CDR3 runs to 14 residues. Germline V CDR1 and CDR2: SGHRS, YFSETQ. The CDR3 DNA is TGCGCCAGCAGCTTGGTAGGGGCCACCTACGAGCAGTACTTC. It encodes CASSLVGATYEQYF.

The genes are TRBV18 and TRBJ1-4; 10 nucleotides agree with TRBD1. J was trimmed by 3 bases and V by 3 bases; bases with no gene match: 4. The germline gives CDR1 KGHSH, CDR2 LQKENI. The length of the CDR3 is 16 residues. The CDR3 protein is CASSPRQGASNEKLFF. The CDR3 DNA reads TGTGCCAGCTCACCGCGACAGGGGGCATCTAATGAAAAACTGTTTTTT. The full variable domain, completed using reference TRBV18 and TRBJ1-4, is NAGVMQNPRHLVRRRGQEARLRCSPMKGHSHVYWYRQLPEEGLKFMVYLQKENIIDESGMPKERFSAEFPKEGPSILRIQQVVRGDSAAYFCASSPRQGASNEKLFFGSGTQLSVL.

V is TRBV6-4 and J is TRBJ2-2; the D gene is possibly TRBD2 (6 bases). Germline CDR1 reads MRHNA; CDR2 reads SNTAGT. With 3 bases removed from V and 3 bases from J, the gap between germline ends came to 8 bases. The CDR3 covers 14 residues. CDR3 protein: CASSEGGDTGELFF. In DNA, the CDR3 is TGTGCCAGCAGTGAAGGCGGGGACACCGGGGAGCTGTTTTTT.

This rearrangement joins TRBV15 to TRBJ1-3, with 11 bases matching TRBD1. V gave up 5 bases and J gave up 2 bases; unmatched junction bases: 8. The CDR3 spans 17 residues. Germline-derived CDR1 and CDR2 are LNHNV and YYDKDF (reference sequence). The chain's CDR3 is CATSGGQGAFTGNTIYF. For the CDR3, the DNA is TGTGCCACCAGCGGAGGACAGGGGGCGTTTACTGGAAACACCATATATTTT.

The chain has TRBV19 and TRBJ1-2; TRBD1 agrees at 7 bases. Germline V lookup: CDR1 LNHDA, CDR2 SQIVND (reference sequence). There are 14 residues in the CDR3. Trimming at V came to 3 bases and at J to 4 bases, leaving 5 bases not matched to a gene. For the CDR3, the DNA is TGTGCCAGTAGTATCGACAGGGACGGCTATGGCTACACCTTC. Translating gives CASSIDRDGYGYTF. The whole variable domain, filled in from reference TRBV19 and TRBJ1-2, reads DGGITQSPKYLFRKEGQNVTLSCEQNLNHDAMYWYRQDPGQGLRLIYYSQIVNDFQKGDIAEGYSVSREKKESFPLTVTSAQKNPTAFYLCASSIDRDGYGYTFGSGTRLTVV.

The V call is TRBV30, the J call TRBJ1-5; D might be TRBD1 (6 bases). Between the trimmed V and J ends, which lost 0 bases and 7 bases, there was a span of 13 bases. The CDR3 is made up of 14 amino acids. Germline-derived CDR1 and CDR2 are GTSNPN and SVGIG (reference sequence). This CDR3 is CAWSVGQGLQPQHF. CDR3 DNA sequence: TGTGCCTGGAGTGTAGGGCAGGGGCTGCAGCCCCAGCATTTT.

This clone was recorded only once. J is TRBJ1-2 and V is TRBV28, with no clear D. Between the trimmed V and J ends, which lost 2 bases and 2 bases, there was a span of 3 bases. This CDR3 has 12 residues. Germline V gene data show CDR1 as MDHEN and CDR2 as SYDVKM. CDR3 protein: CASSLLNYGYTF. The CDR3 nucleotides are TGTGCCAGCAGTTTACTGAACTATGGCTACACCTTC.